This TCR beta chain came from a study of CD8 T cells in ankylosing spondylitis. Study outcomes and limitations: Ankylosing spondylitis blood appeared to carry a characteristic TCR beta motif of roughly 8 highly homologous variants. In ankylosing spondylitis patients, matched synovial fluid reportedly showed significant enrichment of disease-linked clones.

Each CDR3 protein is one row after TCRdb ran MiXCR on the 5' RACE reads. The sample lists 250,000 to 300,000 distinct CDR3 sequences, about 20% occurring once. Looked up from germline, CDR1 is DFQATT and CDR2 is SNEGSKA (reference sequence). CDR3 length: 15 amino acids. V was trimmed by 4 bases and J by 0 bases, leaving 10 bases between them. This clonotype was seen a few times. Its antigen is still unknown. This clonotype was obtained from a male donor with ankylosing spondylitis or in good health (not recorded which). This chain uses TRBV20-1 with TRBJ1-6; D is unclear. Sequences were obtained from blood, either unsorted or a sorted T cell fraction (not recorded which). The CDR3 DNA reads as TGCAGTGCTACAAGGGAGGGCTCCTATAATTCACCCCTCCACTTT. Protein: CSATREGSYNSPLHF.